This note documents a single T cell receptor (beta chain) sequence. What it recognizes is unknown. The junction had 8 bases not matched to a gene; V was cut back by 1 base and J by 2 bases. This CDR3 comprises 16 residues. Germline CDR1 is SGHVS and CDR2 is FNYEAQ. These data are taken from a study of T cells in localized non-small cell lung cancer. Study results and caveats: Uninvolved adjacent lung, not tumor, had the highest T cell clonality.

Produced via immunoSEQ multiplex PCR; TCRdb's table is partial and in-frame only. The sample holds 30,000 to 40,000 clones, approximately 86% seen once. The V call is TRBV7-6, the J call TRBJ2-7, with 7 bases that match TRBD1. This receptor was identified in a man between 40 and 70 years old with stage I lung adenocarcinoma. This specimen consisted of peripheral blood, obtained before any cancer treatment. The CDR3 sequence is CASSLEGAEGTYEQYF. The CDR3 DNA reads as TGTGCCAGCAGCTTAGAGGGGGCGGAAGGTACCTACGAGCAGTACTTC.